This entry lists 6 T cell receptor beta chains sequenced from one sample in a study of shared clonotypes between healthy human individuals. Only in-frame clones appear in the TCRdb table, and some are missing; sequencing was by immunoSEQ multiplex PCR. The data hold around 2.5 million clones, with under 95% observed a single time. The sample was naive CD4+ T cells from PBMCs. The sample's subset: CD45RA+ positively selected. The receptor set was obtained from a man between 18 and 29 years old in good health. Some clones in this sample may be carry-over from other donors' samples.

The rearrangement links TRBV5-1 to TRBJ1-3, with TRBD1 matching over 7 bases. The V gene end was trimmed by 4 bases and the J gene end by 0 bases; junction bases not matched to a gene: 7. CDR1 and CDR2 (germline): SGHRS, YFSETQ. The CDR3 runs 16 residues. The DNA for the CDR3 is TGCGCCAGCAGCGGACGACAGGGTGCCTCTGGAAACACCATATATTTT. It specifies CASSGRQGASGNTIYF.

The rearrangement uses TRBV9 and TRBJ2-7; 9 bases line up with TRBD2. The V and J ends lost 0 bases and 7 bases, in that order; junction bases with no gene match: 8. CDR1 and CDR2 (germline): SGDLS, YYNGEE. The CDR3 has 15 residues. The CDR3 spells CASSVGSGREGEQYF. The CDR3 nucleotides read TGTGCCAGCAGCGTAGGAAGTGGGCGGGAGGGGGAGCAGTACTTC.

The CDR3 nucleotides read TGCGCCAGCAGCTTGGTTCCAGGAGCGGGAGACGAGCAGTACTTC. As protein: CASSLVPGAGDEQYF. The V and J genes are TRBV5-1 and TRBJ2-5; TRBD2 aligns across 8 bases. The end of the DNA is better explained by TRBJ2-7, so the J call may be wrong. From germline, CDR1 is SGHRS and CDR2 YFSETQ. The CDR3 covers 15 residues.

This chain uses TRBV7-9 with TRBJ2-7, with 12 bases matching TRBD1. The length of the CDR3 is 16 residues. The J segment lost 7 bases and the V segment lost 5 bases, leaving 12 bases of the junction unmatched. Germline V gives CDR1 SEHNR, CDR2 FQNEAQ (reference sequence). The CDR3 here is CASSRPRDRGQVEQYF. The CDR3 bases are TGTGCCAGCAGCCGCCCCCGGGACAGGGGGCAAGTGGAGCAGTACTTC.

The chain uses TRBV25-1 and TRBJ2-1, with D perhaps matching TRBD1 or TRBD2 (5 bases each). CDR1 and CDR2 (germline): MGHDK, SYGVNS. V was cut by 4 bases and J by 9 bases, with 19 bases left in between. This CDR3 has 15 residues. In DNA form, the CDR3 reads TGTGCCAGCAGTGGGCCGGGACCCCGTTATCTTGAGCAGTTCTTC. Its protein product is CASSGPGPRYLEQFF.

The rearrangement uses TRBV5-6 and TRBJ2-1, with D hard to call. Germline lookup yields CDR1 SGHDT and CDR2 YYEEEE. The V and J ends lost 0 bases and 7 bases respectively, with 5 bases between them. The CDR3 is 12 amino acids. CDR3 protein: CASSLVPNEQFF. In DNA, the CDR3 is TGTGCCAGCAGCTTGGTCCCTAATGAGCAGTTCTTC.